This T cell receptor beta chain originates from a study of T cell responses to AZD1222 COVID-19 vaccine. The study, taken as a whole, reports: Vaccination with two AZD1222 doses was followed by a rise in Spike-specific TCR breadth and depth. Of spike-specific TCRs, nearly half reportedly target regions left unmutated in variants. Researchers report vaccine-associated CD4 TCRs spanning spike, with dominance at 160-218 and 743-854. Just 5 to 7 AZD1222 recipients tested seropositive at baseline.

This table comes from immunoSEQ multiplex PCR, and its TCRdb copy is limited to in-frame clones, with some not included. The sample comprises 95,000 to 150,000 clones, 88% of which are singletons, and roughly 3.5% rests with the top ten. After removal of 3 bases from V and 9 bases from J, the junction contained 15 bases not matched to a gene. CDR1 is MNHNS and CDR2 is SASEGT in the germline V gene. The CDR3 totals 17 residues. This clone was recorded once. Its antigen is still unknown. The sample here was peripheral blood, taken on day 0 of AZD1222 vaccination. This TCR was recovered from an adult in good health. J is TRBJ2-5 and V is TRBV6-1; 11 bases line up with TRBD1. Here the CDR3 reads CASSEPGQGDSGVAQYF. CDR3 in DNA: TGTGCCAGCAGTGAGCCGGGACAGGGGGATTCCGGTGTGGCCCAGTACTTC.